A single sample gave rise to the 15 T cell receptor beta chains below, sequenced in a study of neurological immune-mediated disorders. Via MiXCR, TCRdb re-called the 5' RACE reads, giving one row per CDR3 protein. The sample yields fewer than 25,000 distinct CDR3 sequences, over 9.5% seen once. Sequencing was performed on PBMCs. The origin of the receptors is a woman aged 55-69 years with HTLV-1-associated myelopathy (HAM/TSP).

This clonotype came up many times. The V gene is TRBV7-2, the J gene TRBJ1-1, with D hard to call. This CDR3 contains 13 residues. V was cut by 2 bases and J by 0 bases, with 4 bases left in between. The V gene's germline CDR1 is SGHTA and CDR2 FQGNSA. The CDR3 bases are TGTGCCAGCAGCTTAATGATGAACACTGAAGCTTTCTTT. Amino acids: CASSLMMNTEAFF. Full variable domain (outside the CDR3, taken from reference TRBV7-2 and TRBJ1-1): GAGVSQSPSNKVTEKGKDVELRCDPISGHTALYWYRQSLGQGLEFLIYFQGNSAPDKSGLPSDRFSAERTGGSVSTLTIQRTQQEDSAVYLCASSLMMNTEAFFGQGTRLTVV.

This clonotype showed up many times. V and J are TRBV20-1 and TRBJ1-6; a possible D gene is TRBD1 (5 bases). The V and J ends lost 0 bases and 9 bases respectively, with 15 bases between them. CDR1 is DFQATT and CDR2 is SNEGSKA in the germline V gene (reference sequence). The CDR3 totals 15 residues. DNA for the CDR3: TGCAGTGCTAGAGATTTTCAGGGAGGGAGTTCACCCCTCCACTTT. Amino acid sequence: CSARDFQGGSSPLHF.

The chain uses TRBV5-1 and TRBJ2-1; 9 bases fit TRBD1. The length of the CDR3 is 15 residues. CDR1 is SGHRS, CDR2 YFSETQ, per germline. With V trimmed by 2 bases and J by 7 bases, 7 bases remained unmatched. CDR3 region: CASSFLQGAGNEQFF. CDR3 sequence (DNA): TGCGCCAGCAGCTTTTTACAGGGGGCAGGGAATGAGCAGTTCTTC. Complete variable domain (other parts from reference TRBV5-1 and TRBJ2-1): KAGVTQTPRYLIKTRGQQVTLSCSPISGHRSVSWYQQTPGQGLQFLFEYFSETQRNKGNFPGRFSGRQFSNSRSEMNVSTLELGDSALYLCASSFLQGAGNEQFFGPGTRLTVL.

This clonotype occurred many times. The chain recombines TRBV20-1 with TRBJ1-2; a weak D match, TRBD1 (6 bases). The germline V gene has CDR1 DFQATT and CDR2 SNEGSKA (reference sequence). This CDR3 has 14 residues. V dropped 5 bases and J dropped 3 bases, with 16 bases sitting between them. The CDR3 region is CSAHGPKGDYGYTF. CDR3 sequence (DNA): TGCAGTGCTCATGGACCCAAGGGGGACTATGGCTACACCTTC.

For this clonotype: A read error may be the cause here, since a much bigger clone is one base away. In DNA form, the CDR3 reads TGTGCCAGCAGCGAGCTGGGGGATCGCACAGATACGCAGTATTTT. Its protein product is CASSELGDRTDTQYF. V is TRBV11-2 and J is TRBJ2-3; D could derive from TRBD1 or TRBD2 (5 bases each). The germline V gene has CDR1 SGHAT and CDR2 FQNNGV. V was shortened by 5 bases and J by 1 base, with 13 bases between the two germline ends. The CDR3 sequence is 15 residues long.

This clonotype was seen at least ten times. The CDR3 coding sequence is TGTGCCACCAGCATACGAGCGACAGGGAGGAACACTGAAGCTTTCTTT. This encodes CATSIRATGRNTEAFF. The chain joins TRBV15 to TRBJ1-1; the match to TRBD1 covers 7 bases. With V trimmed by 4 bases and J by 1 base, 9 bases remained unmatched. The length of the CDR3 is 16 residues. Germline V gene sequence: CDR1 LNHNV, CDR2 YYDKDF (reference sequence). The whole variable domain, remainder taken from reference TRBV15 and TRBJ1-1, is DAMVIQNPRYQVTQFGKPVTLSCSQTLNHNVMYWYQQKSSQAPKLLFHYYDKDFNNEADTPDNFQSRRPNTSFCFLDIRSPGLGDTAMYLCATSIRATGRNTEAFFGQGTRLTVV.

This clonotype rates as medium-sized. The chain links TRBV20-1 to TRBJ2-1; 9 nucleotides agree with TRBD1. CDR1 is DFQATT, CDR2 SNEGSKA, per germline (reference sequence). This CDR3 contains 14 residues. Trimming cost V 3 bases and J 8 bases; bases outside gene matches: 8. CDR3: CSARAGTGRHEQFF. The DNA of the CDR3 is TGCAGTGCTAGGGCCGGGACAGGGCGCCATGAGCAGTTCTTC.

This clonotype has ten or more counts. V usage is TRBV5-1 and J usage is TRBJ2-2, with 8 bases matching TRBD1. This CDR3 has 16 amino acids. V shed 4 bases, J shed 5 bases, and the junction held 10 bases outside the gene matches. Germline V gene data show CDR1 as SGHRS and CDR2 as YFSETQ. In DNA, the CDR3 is TGCGCCAGCAGCAAACACCGGACAGGGTCGACCGGGGAGCTGTTTTTT. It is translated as CASSKHRTGSTGELFF.

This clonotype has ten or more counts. CDR3 DNA sequence: TGTGCCAGCACGCTTCGGGACGTTCGATTTGAAAAACTGTTTTTT. This codes for CASTLRDVRFEKLFF. V and J are TRBV21-1 and TRBJ1-4; TRBD1, the table's D call, lacks a check against the DNA. TRBV21-1 is a pseudogene. The CDR3 totals 15 residues.

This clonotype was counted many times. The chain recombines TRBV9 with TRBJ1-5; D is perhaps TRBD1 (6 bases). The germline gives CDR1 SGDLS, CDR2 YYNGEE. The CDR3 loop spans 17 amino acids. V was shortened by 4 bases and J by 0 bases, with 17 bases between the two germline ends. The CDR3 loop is CASSRGQRANSNQPQHF. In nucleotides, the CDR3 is TGTGCCAGCAGCCGAGGACAGCGTGCTAATAGCAATCAGCCCCAGCATTTT.

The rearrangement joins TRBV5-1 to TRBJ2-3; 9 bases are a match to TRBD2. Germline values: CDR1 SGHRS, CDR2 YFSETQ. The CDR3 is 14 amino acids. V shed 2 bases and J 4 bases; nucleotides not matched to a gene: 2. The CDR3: CASSLAGGPDTQYF. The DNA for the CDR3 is TGCGCCAGCAGCTTAGCGGGGGGCCCAGATACGCAGTATTTT. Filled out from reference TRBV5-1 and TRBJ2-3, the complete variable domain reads KAGVTQTPRYLIKTRGQQVTLSCSPISGHRSVSWYQQTPGQGLQFLFEYFSETQRNKGNFPGRFSGRQFSNSRSEMNVSTLELGDSALYLCASSLAGGPDTQYFGPGTRLTVL.

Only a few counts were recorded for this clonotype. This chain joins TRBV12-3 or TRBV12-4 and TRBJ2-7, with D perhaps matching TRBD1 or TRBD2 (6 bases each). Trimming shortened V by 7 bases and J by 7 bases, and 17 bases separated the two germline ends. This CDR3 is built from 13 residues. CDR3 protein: CASTRGGTLEQYF. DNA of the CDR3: TGTGCCAGCACCCGAGGGGGGACCTTGGAGCAGTACTTC.

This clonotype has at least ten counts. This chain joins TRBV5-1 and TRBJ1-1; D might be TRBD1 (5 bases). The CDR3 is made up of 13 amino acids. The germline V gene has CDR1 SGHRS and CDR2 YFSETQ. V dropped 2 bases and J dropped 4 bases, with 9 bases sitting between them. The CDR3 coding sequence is TGCGCCAGCAGCTTTCGGGGGACCACTGAAGCTTTCTTT. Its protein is CASSFRGTTEAFF. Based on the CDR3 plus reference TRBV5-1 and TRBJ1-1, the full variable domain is KAGVTQTPRYLIKTRGQQVTLSCSPISGHRSVSWYQQTPGQGLQFLFEYFSETQRNKGNFPGRFSGRQFSNSRSEMNVSTLELGDSALYLCASSFRGTTEAFFGQGTRLTVV.

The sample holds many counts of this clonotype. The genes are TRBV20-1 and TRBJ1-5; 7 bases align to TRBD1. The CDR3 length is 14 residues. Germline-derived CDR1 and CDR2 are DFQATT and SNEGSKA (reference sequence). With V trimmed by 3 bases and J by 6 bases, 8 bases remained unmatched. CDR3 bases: TGCAGTGCTAGGGAAGACAGGGAGGCTCAGCCCCAGCATTTT. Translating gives CSAREDREAQPQHF.

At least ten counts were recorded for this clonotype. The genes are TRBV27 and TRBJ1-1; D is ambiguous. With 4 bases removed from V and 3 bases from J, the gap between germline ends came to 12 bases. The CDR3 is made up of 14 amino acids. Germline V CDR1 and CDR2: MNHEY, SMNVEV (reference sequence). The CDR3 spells CASSYRGDYTEAFF. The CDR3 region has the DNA TGTGCCAGCAGTTACCGGGGTGATTACACTGAAGCTTTCTTT.